This T cell receptor beta chain is from a study of cytomegalovirus exposure and HLA in healthy donors. Per germline, CDR1 MDHEN and CDR2 SYDVKM. This CDR3 region has 14 residues. V gave up 2 bases and J gave up 8 bases, with 13 bases separating them. This clone was seen just once. Its matching antigen is unknown. General study points: Both high specificity and high sensitivity reportedly marked the classifier's diagnosis of cytomegalovirus status. A later analysis linked a missense variant in DCLRE1C to the trimming of TCR beta V and J genes. Sequences of the TCR beta chain were said to predict the HLA-A and HLA-B alleles of most subjects accurately. Investigators reported 164 TCR beta chains as tied to cytomegalovirus.

PCR primers comprised 60 Vbeta and 13 Jbeta primers. Generated by immunoSEQ multiplex PCR, the TCRdb table keeps only in-frame clones and is missing some. The data hold 150,000 to 250,000 clones, with 85% observed a single time. The sample comprised PBMCs. The TCR comes from a woman aged 45 to 65 in good health and CMV-seronegative. The gene calls are TRBV28 and TRBJ1-5; perhaps TRBD1 as D (5 bases). Here the CDR3 reads CASSLPQGEKPQHF. The DNA for the CDR3 is TGTGCCAGCAGTTTACCGCAGGGCGAGAAGCCCCAGCATTTT.